A single sample gave rise to the 14 T cell receptor beta chains below, sequenced in a study of blood T cells in healthy people across ages. The use of a sample-barcoded 5' primer and a J-beta primer mix characterized a second PCR of roughly 7 to 12 cycles. In TCRdb, the 5' RACE reads were re-called with MiXCR into one record per CDR3 protein. The sample has approximately 350,000 distinct CDR3 sequences; 52% are singletons. Sequencing was carried out using blood. Source of these receptors: a man in his 60s in good health.

This clonotype turned up a few times. The genes are TRBV20-1 and TRBJ2-7, with D maybe TRBD1 (6 bases). CDR1 is DFQATT, CDR2 SNEGSKA, per germline (reference sequence). Trimming took off 0 bases at V and 0 bases at J, with 9 bases between the two ends. The CDR3 length is 14 residues. This chain's CDR3 is CSARETGHSYEQYF. CDR3 in DNA: TGCAGTGCTAGAGAGACAGGTCACTCCTACGAGCAGTACTTC.

The chain joins TRBV4-2 to TRBJ2-3; D not resolved. The CDR3 consists of 14 residues. CDR1 is LGHNA and CDR2 is YNFKEQ in the germline V gene. Trimming took off 3 bases at V and 7 bases at J, with 14 bases between the two ends. The CDR3 DNA sequence: TGTGCCAGCAGCCAGGTAGCCCTCGAAAATACGCAGTATTTT. Translating it yields CASSQVALENTQYF.

The chain joins TRBV20-1 to TRBJ2-1; 16 bases line up with TRBD2. Germline CDR1 and CDR2: DFQATT and SNEGSKA (reference sequence). V shed 6 bases, J shed 10 bases, and the junction held 6 bases outside the gene matches. This CDR3 contains 14 residues. As DNA, the CDR3 is TGCAGTGCGAGCGGGACTAGCGGGGGGGAAGAGCAGTTCTTC. Protein: CSASGTSGGEEQFF.

V is TRBV4-3 and J is TRBJ1-4; no definite D call. V was cut by 4 bases and J by 5 bases, with 11 bases left in between. The CDR3 has 14 residues. CDR1 and CDR2 (germline): LGHNA, YSLEER. Written as DNA, the CDR3 is TGCGCCAGCAGCCTAAGAGGAGGAAATGAAAAACTGTTTTTT. Encoded protein: CASSLRGGNEKLFF.

V gene TRBV20-1 combines with J gene TRBJ2-7; 8 nucleotides agree with TRBD2. The CDR3 runs 14 residues. Germline loops: CDR1 DFQATT, CDR2 SNEGSKA (reference sequence). The ends lost 4 bases at V and 2 bases at J; junction bases unmatched: 7. This CDR3 is CSANPRSGAYEQYF. The CDR3 coding sequence is TGCAGTGCTAATCCCCGTAGCGGGGCCTACGAGCAGTACTTC.

This clonotype has only a few counts. The chain joins TRBV11-2 to TRBJ2-5; 7 bases align to TRBD1. The germline V gene encodes CDR1 SGHAT and CDR2 FQNNGV. The CDR3 runs 17 residues. Germline trimming cut 0 bases from V and 3 bases from J; bases unmatched to any gene: 10. DNA for the CDR3: TGTGCCAGCAGCTTAGACAGGGGGAGCCCAACGGAAGAGACCCAGTACTTC. It specifies CASSLDRGSPTEETQYF.

The chain combines TRBV6-2 or TRBV6-3 with TRBJ2-3; TRBD2 aligns across 12 bases. Germline V gives CDR1 MNHEY, CDR2 SVGEGT. The CDR3 sequence is 18 residues long. Trimming removed 7 bases from V and 4 bases from J; junction bases left unmatched: 15. The CDR3 DNA sequence: TGTGCCAGCATCCGGGGGAGACTAGCGGGAGTCGGGGCAGATACGCAGTATTTT. Protein sequence: CASIRGRLAGVGADTQYF.

This clonotype turned up a few times. This rearrangement joins TRBV18 to TRBJ2-7, with 8 bases that match TRBD2. The V and J ends lost 1 base and 8 bases, in that order; junction bases with no gene match: 16. The CDR3 has 17 amino acids. Germline assignment: CDR1 KGHSH and CDR2 LQKENI. The CDR3 protein is CASSPRTTGGGFMKQYF. CDR3 in DNA: TGTGCCAGCTCACCACGGACGACAGGCGGGGGGTTTATGAAGCAGTACTTC.

The genes are TRBV6-2 or TRBV6-3 and TRBJ2-5; TRBD2 is a possible D gene (6 bases). There are 13 residues in the CDR3. Germline V gene sequence: CDR1 MNHEY, CDR2 SVGEGT. The V end was cut by 4 bases, the J end by 11 bases, with 17 bases between. In DNA, the CDR3 is TGTGCCAGCAGTTTCAAAATTAGCGGAGAGCAGTACTTC. Translated, it gives CASSFKISGEQYF.

On this clonotype: A junction boundary mismatches the germline segment, possibly from a read error. This chain uses TRBV7-9 with TRBJ2-6; possible D gene TRBD2, 5 bases. The germline CDR1 and CDR2 sequences are SEHNR and FQNEAQ (reference sequence). The length of the CDR3 is 15 residues. In DNA, the CDR3 is TGTGTCAGCAGCTTAGCGCGTACTGGTGCCAACGTCCTGACTTTC. Its protein is CVSSLARTGANVLTF.

The CDR3 DNA reads TGCAGTGCTTTAGCGGGGGGGCCGGGCAATGAGCAGTTCTTC. This sequence encodes CSALAGGPGNEQFF. The chain employs TRBV20-1 and TRBJ2-1; 11 bases fit TRBD2. This CDR3 region has 14 residues. Germline V gives CDR1 DFQATT, CDR2 SNEGSKA (reference sequence). The V segment lost 5 bases and the J segment 6 bases; nucleotides outside the gene matches: 6.

The gene calls are TRBV20-1 and TRBJ2-3; 7 nucleotides agree with TRBD2. The CDR3 loop spans 13 amino acids. Germline V gene lookup returns CDR1 DFQATT and CDR2 SNEGSKA (reference sequence). CDR3 nucleotides: TGCGGACAACCCGGGACTAACACAGATACGCAGTATTTT. Its protein product is CGQPGTNTDTQYF.

J is TRBJ2-1 and V is TRBV29-1; 10 bases are shared with TRBD1. J lost 6 bases, V lost 6 bases, and 8 bases had no gene match. This CDR3 has 14 residues. Germline V gene sequence: CDR1 SQVTM, CDR2 ANQGSEA. Here the CDR3 DNA reads TGCAGCGTAGCCGGACAGGGGGTTGGCAATGAGCAGTTCTTC. Translating it yields CSVAGQGVGNEQFF.

This clonotype was detected only a few times. This rearrangement joins TRBV14 to TRBJ2-5; no clear D. The CDR3 has 13 residues. V was shortened by 5 bases and J by 5 bases, with 12 bases between the two germline ends. Germline lookup yields CDR1 SGHDN and CDR2 FVKESK. The CDR3 spells CASSDILLETQYF. CDR3 DNA sequence: TGTGCCAGCAGCGACATACTACTGGAGACCCAGTACTTC.